This TCR beta chain was sequenced in a study of T cells in Graves' hyperthyroidism and ophthalmopathy. This clonotype has only a few counts. Authors of the study amplified TCR beta CDR3 regions from RNA transcripts. HTBI primers were the set used in a first-round RT-PCR of the TCR CDR3. One entry per CDR3 protein results from TCRdb running MiXCR on the multiplex PCR reads. This table has some 770,000 distinct CDR3 sequences, 16% appearing once. V lost 7 bases to trimming and J lost 1 base, with 13 bases between them. The germline CDR1 and CDR2 sequences are DFQATT and SNEGSKA (reference sequence). The CDR3 runs 13 residues.

J is TRBJ2-5 and V is TRBV20-1, with a possible D match to TRBD2 (5 bases). The specimen was blood. This TCR derives from a man younger than 35 with Graves' hyperthyroidism. The DNA for the CDR3 is TGCAGTGTTGTGAGCGGACGCCAAGAGACCCAGTACTTC. This encodes CSVVSGRQETQYF.